This T cell receptor (beta chain) was obtained from a study of cytomegalovirus exposure and HLA in healthy donors. The CDR3 length is 16 residues. V was shortened by 4 bases and J by 3 bases, with 18 bases between the two germline ends. The V gene's germline CDR1 is SGHRS and CDR2 YFSETQ. Study-level results: Accurate HLA-A and HLA-B prediction from TCR beta sequences was reported for most subjects.

Notes on this clone: Its antigen is not identified.

Both 60 Vbeta primers and 13 Jbeta primers went into the PCR. Measured with immunoSEQ multiplex PCR; TCRdb has only the in-frame clones, and not every one. This table has around 200,000 clones, around 75% appearing once. The sequence was obtained from a woman aged 25 to 45 in good health and CMV-seropositive. The V gene is TRBV5-1, the J gene TRBJ2-3, with a possible D match to TRBD2 (6 bases). The sequenced sample consisted of PBMCs. Here the CDR3 reads CASSLTTSASTDTQYF. CDR3 bases: TGCGCCAGCAGCCTGACGACTAGTGCGAGTACAGATACGCAGTATTTT.